Presented here are 32 T cell receptor beta chains from one specimen sequenced in a study of response to subunit inactivated influenza vaccine. TCRdb processed the RT-PCR reads anew with MiXCR; each CDR3 protein has one entry. The sample records 450,000 to 600,000 distinct CDR3 sequences, 7.5% to 8.5% being singletons. Here the sequenced sample was PBMCs from blood, taken around 25 months after vaccination. Source of these receptors: a man between 45 and 75 years old who received an inactivated influenza vaccine.

This clonotype has ten or more counts. The chain uses TRBV27 and TRBJ2-1; D possibly corresponds to TRBD2 (6 bases). V gave up 6 bases and J gave up 4 bases, with 10 bases separating them. Germline CDR1 MNHEY, CDR2 SMNVEV (reference sequence). This CDR3 spans 13 amino acids. The CDR3 region has the DNA TGTGCCAGCAGGGGGGACTTTTACAATGAGCAGTTCTTC. Residues: CASRGDFYNEQFF.

CDR3 in DNA: TGTGCCAGTACTAGCGGGTCCATCAATGAGCAGTTCTTC. Its protein product is CASTSGSINEQFF. The chain has TRBV19 and TRBJ2-1, with TRBD2 matching 8 bases. V lost 7 bases, J lost 6 bases, and 5 bases stayed unmatched. The CDR3 covers 13 residues. The germline V gene encodes CDR1 LNHDA and CDR2 SQIVND (reference sequence).

The J gene is TRBJ1-1, the V gene TRBV7-2; D uncertain. V dropped 5 bases and J dropped 1 base, with 8 bases sitting between them. This CDR3 has 13 amino acids. The germline V gene encodes CDR1 SGHTA and CDR2 FQGNSA. The CDR3 loop reads CASSPWPNTEAFF. The CDR3 nucleotides are TGTGCCAGCAGCCCTTGGCCGAACACTGAAGCTTTCTTT.

This clonotype has only a few counts. The rearrangement uses TRBV29-1 and TRBJ2-1; TRBD1 aligns across 7 bases. V dropped 8 bases and J dropped 9; count of bases not matched to a gene: 16. The CDR3 is 14 residues long. Germline V CDR1 and CDR2: SQVTM, ANQGSEA. This CDR3 reads CSLQRQGRTGEQFF. The CDR3, as DNA: TGCAGCCTACAGAGACAGGGCAGAACTGGTGAGCAGTTCTTC.

CDR3 amino acids: CSASLRGQEAFF. The CDR3, as DNA: TGCAGCGCATCACTCAGGGGGCAAGAAGCTTTCTTT. V gene TRBV29-1 combines with J gene TRBJ1-1; 8 nucleotides line up with TRBD1. The CDR3 covers 12 residues. With V trimmed by 7 bases and J by 8 bases, 9 bases remained unmatched. CDR1 and CDR2 from the germline V gene are SQVTM and ANQGSEA.

The chain recombines TRBV7-2 with TRBJ1-2; 8 nucleotides agree with TRBD1. With V trimmed by 9 bases and J by 6 bases, 6 bases remained unmatched. The length of the CDR3 is 12 residues. Germline lookup yields CDR1 SGHTA and CDR2 FQGNSA. The CDR3 nucleotides read TGTGCCAGTACGGACAGGGTAGATGGCTACACCTTC. This sequence encodes CASTDRVDGYTF.

The gene calls are TRBV20-1 and TRBJ2-5; the D call may be TRBD1 or TRBD2 (6 bases each). CDR3 length equals 14 residues. CDR1 DFQATT and CDR2 SNEGSKA come from the germline V gene (reference sequence). The V end was cut by 3 bases, the J end by 1 base, with 12 bases between. CDR3 nucleotide sequence: TGCAGTGCTAGGGGGGGCTGGAGCCAAGAGACCCAGTACTTC. Its translation is CSARGGWSQETQYF.

The chain has TRBV7-2 and TRBJ1-2; TRBD1 might be the D (5 bases). The germline CDR1 and CDR2 sequences are SGHTA and FQGNSA. The CDR3 consists of 13 residues. V gave up 0 bases and J gave up 5 bases, with 7 bases separating them. Written as DNA, the CDR3 is TGTGCCAGCAGCTTAGCGCAGGGATATGGCTACACCTTC. This gives the protein CASSLAQGYGYTF.

V gene TRBV6-5 combines with J gene TRBJ2-1, with D maybe TRBD2 (6 bases). The V end lost 4 bases, the J end lost 0 bases, and 16 bases lay between the germline ends. Germline V gene data show CDR1 as MNHEY and CDR2 as SVGAGI. The CDR3 runs to 17 residues. In DNA, the CDR3 is TGTGCCAGCAGTTGGAGGCCCGGGACTGTCTCCTACAATGAGCAGTTCTTC. Its protein product is CASSWRPGTVSYNEQFF.

Only a few counts were recorded for this clonotype. The V gene is TRBV20-1, the J gene TRBJ1-5, with a possible D match to TRBD1 (6 bases). There are 15 residues in the CDR3. From germline, CDR1 is DFQATT and CDR2 SNEGSKA (reference sequence). The ends were cut back, 3 bases at V and 4 bases at J, with 16 bases in the middle. CDR3 loop: CSARTTQGVNQPQHF. The CDR3 bases are TGCAGTGCTAGGACGACACAGGGCGTTAATCAGCCCCAGCATTTT.

The chain uses TRBV7-2 and TRBJ2-5; perhaps D is TRBD1 or TRBD2 (5 bases each). This CDR3 region has 15 residues. CDR1 is SGHTA, CDR2 FQGNSA, per germline. Trimming took off 2 bases at V and 7 bases at J, with 17 bases between the two ends. For the CDR3, the DNA is TGTGCCAGCAGCTTATCGGGCGAGGGGTACGGGACCCAGTACTTC. Its protein is CASSLSGEGYGTQYF.

This chain uses TRBV11-2 with TRBJ2-3; TRBD2 might be the D (5 bases). From germline, CDR1 is SGHAT and CDR2 FQNNGV. Trimming cost V 5 bases and J 1 base, with 13 bases left between them. The CDR3 totals 15 residues. The CDR3 DNA sequence: TGTGCCAGCAGCCCCGAGGGCACCCGCACAGATACGCAGTATTTT. Translating it yields CASSPEGTRTDTQYF.

The sample holds a few counts of this clonotype. The chain combines TRBV11-2 with TRBJ1-2; 8 bases map to TRBD1. Germline V CDR1 and CDR2: SGHAT, FQNNGV. V shed 5 bases, J shed 4 bases, and the junction held 9 bases outside the gene matches. The CDR3 runs 15 residues. In nucleotides, the CDR3 is TGTGCCAGCAGCCAGATGCGGGACAGGTTCTATGGCTACACCTTC. Translating gives CASSQMRDRFYGYTF.

The chain has TRBV2 and TRBJ1-3; 9 bases fit TRBD1. The length of the CDR3 is 16 residues. From germline, CDR1 is SNHLY and CDR2 FYNNEI. After removal of 6 bases from V and 0 bases from J, the junction contained 6 bases not matched to a gene. CDR3 amino acids: CASSAGQGNSGNTIYF. The CDR3 DNA follows: TGTGCCAGCAGCGCAGGACAGGGGAACTCTGGAAACACCATATATTTT.

This clonotype occurred a few times. The chain combines TRBV6-1 with TRBJ2-3; D uncertain. This CDR3 contains 15 residues. Germline V lookup: CDR1 MNHNS, CDR2 SASEGT. V was shortened by 6 bases and J by 2 bases, with 15 bases between the two germline ends. CDR3 residues: CASRGFTRDTDTQYF. The CDR3 DNA follows: TGTGCCAGCAGGGGGTTTACAAGGGACACAGATACGCAGTATTTT.

There are many counts of this clonotype. The gene calls are TRBV6-2 or TRBV6-3 and TRBJ1-4, with D perhaps matching TRBD1 (5 bases). This CDR3 comprises 12 residues. The ends were cut back, 5 bases at V and 7 bases at J, with 8 bases in the middle. CDR1 and CDR2 from the germline V gene are MNHEY and SVGEGT. The CDR3 DNA reads TGTGCCAGCAGTCGGGACGGTGAAAAACTGTTTTTT. It translates to CASSRDGEKLFF.

This clonotype was counted many times. The rearrangement uses TRBV29-1 and TRBJ2-1, with 9 nucleotides matching TRBD1. Losses at the gene ends were 7 bases for V and 3 bases for J; bases not matched to a gene: 4. The CDR3 is 13 amino acids. The germline gives CDR1 SQVTM, CDR2 ANQGSEA. CDR3 coding DNA: TGCAGCGCGGACAGGGGAAGCTACAATGAGCAGTTCTTC. It yields the protein CSADRGSYNEQFF.

This clonotype was detected a few times. V gene TRBV5-6 combines with J gene TRBJ1-5; 7 positions match TRBD1. Trimming cost V 6 bases and J 6 bases; bases outside gene matches: 9. Germline lookup yields CDR1 SGHDT and CDR2 YYEEEE. This CDR3 is 14 amino acids long. The CDR3, as DNA: TGTGCCAGCAACCGACAGGGTGGCAGTCAGCCCCAGCATTTT. It yields the protein CASNRQGGSQPQHF.

The chain couples TRBV29-1 to TRBJ2-1; 9 nucleotides match TRBD1. Losses at the gene ends were 4 bases for V and 14 bases for J; bases not matched to a gene: 6. Germline values: CDR1 SQVTM, CDR2 ANQGSEA. This CDR3 is 11 amino acids long. CDR3 region: CSVVGDRVEFF. Written as DNA, the CDR3 is TGCAGCGTTGTAGGGGACAGGGTAGAGTTCTTC.

This clonotype has just a few counts. The rearrangement joins TRBV29-1 to TRBJ2-1; 8 bases match TRBD2. With V trimmed by 5 bases and J by 4 bases, 4 bases remained unmatched. The CDR3 runs to 13 residues. Germline assignment: CDR1 SQVTM and CDR2 ANQGSEA. The chain's CDR3 is CSVIGLAYNEQFF. CDR3 DNA: TGCAGCGTTATAGGACTAGCTTACAATGAGCAGTTCTTC.

The rearrangement joins TRBV2 to TRBJ2-1; TRBD2 agrees at 10 bases. Germline assignment: CDR1 SNHLY and CDR2 FYNNEI. The CDR3 covers 15 residues. Losses at the gene ends were 6 bases for V and 4 bases for J; bases not matched to a gene: 6. CDR3 residues: CASRAGTSAYNEQFF. The DNA for the CDR3 is TGTGCCAGCAGGGCGGGGACTAGCGCTTACAATGAGCAGTTCTTC.

This clonotype has only a few counts. This chain links TRBV5-1 with TRBJ1-2, with TRBD1 matching 9 bases. Germline V gives CDR1 SGHRS, CDR2 YFSETQ. The CDR3 extends over 14 amino acids. Unmatched junction bases numbered 8, after V lost 4 bases and J lost 7 bases. The CDR3 coding sequence is TGCGCCAGCAGCACGGACAGGGGCTGGGGTGGCTACACCTTC. Its protein product is CASSTDRGWGGYTF.

The chain links TRBV7-2 to TRBJ2-5, with 10 bases aligning to TRBD1. Germline loops: CDR1 SGHTA, CDR2 FQGNSA. Losses at the gene ends were 6 bases for V and 5 bases for J; bases not matched to a gene: 6. This CDR3 is 14 amino acids long. The CDR3 DNA reads as TGTGCCAGCAGAATACCGGGACAGGGGGAGACCCAGTACTTC. Amino acid sequence: CASRIPGQGETQYF.

The chain combines TRBV28 with TRBJ2-1, with 9 bases matching TRBD1. The CDR3 runs to 16 residues. The V and J ends lost 6 bases and 6 bases, in that order; junction bases with no gene match: 12. From germline, CDR1 is MDHEN and CDR2 SYDVKM. DNA of the CDR3: TGTGCCAGCAGATCCTCCGGGACAGGGATTATCAATGAGCAGTTCTTC. It codes for CASRSSGTGIINEQFF.

This chain joins TRBV4-1 and TRBJ1-5; D remains ambiguous. Germline values: CDR1 MGHRA, CDR2 YSYEKL. The length of the CDR3 is 13 residues. The V gene lost 1 base and the J gene lost 5 bases, with 6 bases spanning the gap. Written as DNA, the CDR3 is TGCGCCAGCAGCCAAGGATCTGATCAGCCCCAGCATTTT. Translation: CASSQGSDQPQHF.

The sample holds many counts of this clonotype. CDR3 region: CASSPLAGGIQETQYF. In nucleotides, the CDR3 is TGTGCCAGCAGTCCTCTAGCGGGAGGGATCCAAGAGACCCAGTACTTC. This chain joins TRBV6-1 and TRBJ2-5; 12 bases match TRBD2. The V gene end was trimmed by 5 bases and the J gene end by 1 base; junction bases not matched to a gene: 5. The CDR3 totals 16 residues. Germline V gene data show CDR1 as MNHNS and CDR2 as SASEGT.

This clonotype has more than one count but fewer than ten. The chain links TRBV18 to TRBJ2-5, with D possibly TRBD1 on 6 matching bases. Trimming left V 5 bases short and J 13 bases short, with 14 bases between. The germline CDR1 and CDR2 sequences are KGHSH and LQKENI. This CDR3 comprises 11 residues. CDR3 in DNA: TGTGCCAGCTCAACCCGACAGGCGATGTACTTC. The encoded protein is CASSTRQAMYF.

The V call is TRBV27, the J call TRBJ2-5; D not resolved. The germline V gene has CDR1 MNHEY and CDR2 SMNVEV (reference sequence). There are 12 residues in the CDR3. V was shortened by 8 bases and J by 1 base, with 8 bases between the two germline ends. CDR3 bases: TGTGCCAGCGGCCATTCCCAAGAGACCCAGTACTTC. This sequence encodes CASGHSQETQYF.

The chain joins TRBV5-1 to TRBJ2-7; possibly TRBD1 or TRBD2 for D (5 bases each). Per germline, CDR1 SGHRS and CDR2 YFSETQ. This CDR3 has 11 amino acids. Deletions cut 6 bases from V and 6 bases from J, with 10 bases between. The CDR3 sequence: CASKAGSEQYF. The CDR3 DNA follows: TGCGCCAGCAAGGCAGGGAGCGAGCAGTACTTC.

This clonotype has only a few counts. The chain is built from TRBV9 and TRBJ1-5; no reliable D call. CDR3 length: 14 residues. Germline CDR1 and CDR2: SGDLS and YYNGEE. The ends were cut back, 0 bases at V and 1 base at J, with 5 bases in the middle. CDR3 in amino acids: CASSVGPSNQPQHF. DNA of the CDR3: TGTGCCAGCAGCGTAGGACCGAGCAATCAGCCCCAGCATTTT.

This clonotype has just a few counts. The chain recombines TRBV4-3 with TRBJ2-1, with TRBD2 matching 14 bases. J gave up 8 bases and V 3 bases, and 6 bases lay outside the gene matches. Germline V gene sequence: CDR1 LGHNA, CDR2 YSLEER. This CDR3 is built from 16 residues. CDR3 region: CASSQDGTSGSDEQFF. The CDR3 coding sequence is TGCGCCAGCAGCCAGGACGGGACTAGCGGGAGCGATGAGCAGTTCTTC.

CDR3 amino acids: CASSPDRVRNTEAFF. The CDR3 DNA follows: TGTGCCAGCAGTCCCGACAGGGTGAGGAACACTGAAGCTTTCTTT. The chain has TRBV27 and TRBJ1-1, with 7 bases aligning to TRBD1. The CDR3 is 15 amino acids. Germline V gives CDR1 MNHEY, CDR2 SMNVEV (reference sequence). Trimming took 5 bases from V and 1 from J; bases not matched to a gene: 7.